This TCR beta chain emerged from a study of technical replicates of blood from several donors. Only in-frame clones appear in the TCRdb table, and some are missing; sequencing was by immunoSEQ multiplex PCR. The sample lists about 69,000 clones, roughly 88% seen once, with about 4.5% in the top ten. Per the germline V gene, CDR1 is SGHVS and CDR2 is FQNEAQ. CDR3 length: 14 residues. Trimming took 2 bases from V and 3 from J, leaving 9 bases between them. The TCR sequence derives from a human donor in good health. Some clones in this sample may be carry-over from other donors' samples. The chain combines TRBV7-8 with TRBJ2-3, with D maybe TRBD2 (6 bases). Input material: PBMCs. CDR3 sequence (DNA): TGTGCCAGCAGCTTACAGCGGGCAACAGATACGCAGTATTTT. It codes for CASSLQRATDTQYF. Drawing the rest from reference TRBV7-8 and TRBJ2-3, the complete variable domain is GAGVSQSPRYKVAKRGQDVALRCDPISGHVSLFWYQQALGQGPEFLTYFQNEAQLDKSGLPSDRFFAERPEGSVSTLKIQRTQQEDSAVYLCASSLQRATDTQYFGPGTRLTVL.